This TCR beta chain was observed in a study of identical twins (dated by TCRdb to 2016 to 2017). Broadly, across the study: To test whether fetal clonotypes persist, the study used deep sequencing on TCR alpha and beta repertoires from monozygotic twins, unrelated adults of various ages, and cord blood. To rule out contamination, the twin experiments were replicated at different times with different library preparation protocols.

What the work shows at the level of the full study, not this receptor alone: In beta out-of-frame sequences, excess twin sharing was weaker, because having fewer shared sequences lowered the signal-to-noise ratio. Compared with coincidental sharing between unrelated individuals, out-of-frame TCR alpha sequences shared between twins had an excess of sequences with low generation probability. Fewer insertions were carried by abundant cord blood beta clonotypes, a similar but weaker trend appeared in young adult naive repertoires, and no such trend appeared in memory repertoires. In monozygotic twins, recombination models systematically underestimated out-of-frame TCR alpha sharing, but the models matched the sharing seen between unrelated individuals. Invariant T cells such as MAIT and iNKT could partly confound zero-insertion analyses, though diverse VJ usage argued against this for most clonotypes. Conclusions relied on cross-sectional statistical analysis, since the same donors could not be followed over many years.

This clonotype was observed at least ten times. No cognate antigen has been identified for it. Per-base qualities were not stored, and no clone one base away is much larger. Every donor in the study was a healthy Caucasian. The twin cohort consisted of three pairs of female monozygotic twins, all aged roughly 18 to 29 years. Positive isolation kits from Invitrogen were used to isolate CD4+ and CD8+ T cell populations. Receptor amplification or capture employed 5' RACE. Sequenced on an Illumina HiSeq 2000. Template switching introduced a universal primer binding site; the final cDNA contained a unique molecular identifier, enabling accurate counting of TCR cDNA molecules. First-strand cDNA for TCR alpha and beta chains was synthesized from specific primers in the conserved constant-segment region. To control for contamination, every cDNA library carried two barcodes: a SMART-Mk sample barcode plus Illumina barcodes. TruSeq adapter sequences, together with Illumina sample barcodes, were added in two successive PCR steps. TCR alpha and beta cDNA libraries were sequenced on the Illumina HiSeq platform with custom primers. Per the source publication's procedure: MiGEC was used to process raw reads and extract unique molecular identifiers, and MiXCR was used to find CDR3 positions. For each individual, recombination models were inferred using an EM algorithm with the repgenHMM and IGoR tools. The analysis of shared clonotypes was done with the tcR package in R, with sharing normalized by the product of cloneset sizes. Out-of-frame nonproductive sequences were analyzed to study raw recombination free of thymic and clonal selection effects. Starting from the raw public reads, TCRdb applied fastp trimming at Q25, assembled clones with MiXCR and retained in-frame beta chains. Rows matching on CDR3 protein sequence are summarized as one entry with the most common DNA and genes. Here the V and J calls rest on TCRdb's processing, not on the authors' analysis. A total of roughly 350,000 distinct CDR3 sequences appear in this sample, roughly an eighth of them only once. 6% to 9% of the sample rests with the top ten.

Deletion took 5 bases off V and 4 bases off J, with a span of 9 bases between the germline ends. CDR1 and CDR2, per the germline V gene (reference sequence), are SEHNR and FQNEAQ. From the cysteine up to the phenylalanine, the CDR3 has a length of 12 residues. Only CDR3 DNA remains: 36 bases, in frame from the first base. The data were also submitted as part of a second study, on yellow fever vaccine responses in identical twins. That second publication adds: The T cell response to vaccination in identical twins was reported by the authors to appear partly convergent and partly personalized. Focusing on identical twins, the study followed the T cell clones that responded to the vaccine, and did so with precision.

The receptor chain draws on TRBV7-9 and TRBJ2-7, with the D segment possibly TRBD1 or TRBD2, each aligning over 5 bases. Input material: CD8+ T cells sorted from blood. This receptor was identified in a woman younger than 30 in good health. The DNA sequence is TGTGCCAGCAGCGGGACCGAGTACGAGCAGTACTTC. This codes for CASSGTEYEQYF.